The source of this T cell receptor (beta chain) is a study of CD8 T cells in ankylosing spondylitis. Study findings and constraints: As reported, disease-linked clones showed significant enrichment in matched ankylosing spondylitis synovial fluid. Typical of ankylosing spondylitis blood, it appeared, was a TCR beta motif of 7 or 8 highly homologous variants. CD8+ by phenotype, disease-linked clones were relatively rare in peripheral blood. Previous work reported some of these motif variants in the synovial fluid and blood of reactive arthritis.

Each TCR beta library was made by quantitative 5'-RACE that incorporated molecular barcodes. TCRdb re-called the 5' RACE reads through MiXCR, storing one row per CDR3 protein. This sample has under 550,000 distinct CDR3 sequences, with about 24% found just once. This clonotype has more than one count but fewer than ten. Antigen: not known. With 7 bases clipped from V and 4 bases from J, the junction kept 2 bases outside the gene matches. The CDR3 covers 13 residues. The receptor was derived from a male donor with ankylosing spondylitis. The sample taken for sequencing was blood, either unsorted or a sorted T cell fraction (not recorded which). The chain joins TRBV12-3 or TRBV12-4 to TRBJ2-5; 11 bases are shared with TRBD2. CDR3 nucleotides: TGTGCCAGCACCGGGACTAGCGGAGAGACCCAGTACTTC. This translates into CASTGTSGETQYF.